This T cell receptor beta chain was recovered during a study of OX40 agonist ivuxolimab in advanced cancers. Study as a whole: Earlier treatment with anti-PD-1, anti-PD-L1 or anti-CTLA-4 was permitted, and 35% to 40% had received some.

In this sample, this clone turned up once. As yet, its antigen is unknown. Sequencing used immunoSEQ multiplex PCR; TCRdb keeps in-frame clones, though not all of them. The sample lists 70,000 or so clones, approximately 93% occurring once. Study-level points and caveats: Partly responding patients at 0.1-3.0 mg/kg showed some of the smallest clonal expansion. CD8+ T cells showed, on average, more clonal expansion than CD4+ cells.

The TCR comes from an adult with an advanced solid tumor such as melanoma, head and neck, liver or kidney cancer. Here the sequenced sample was CD4+ or CD8+ T cells sorted from blood, taken in a trial of the OX40 agonist ivuxolimab.

The CDR3 spells CSAAAGGNTEAFF. Here the CDR3 DNA reads TGCAGCGCAGCGGCGGGGGGGAACACTGAAGCTTTCTTT. The chain recombines TRBV29-1 with TRBJ1-1; TRBD1 is a possible D gene (5 bases). Trimming took 7 bases from V and 1 from J, leaving 13 bases between them. There are 13 residues in the CDR3. Germline values: CDR1 SQVTM, CDR2 ANQGSEA.